One sample yielded the 24 T cell receptor beta chains listed below, sequenced in a study of CD8 T cells in Susac syndrome. cDNA came from about 0.5 to 1 ug RNA primed by random hexamers. Via MiXCR, TCRdb re-called the immunoSEQ multiplex PCR reads, giving one row per CDR3 protein. Found here are about 300,000 distinct CDR3 sequences, almost 85% of them singletons; the top ten hold roughly 0.21%. Sequenced sample: CD8+ T cells from PBMCs. The origin of the receptors is a human donor with multiple sclerosis.

The rearrangement links TRBV7-9 to TRBJ2-5; TRBD2 might be the D (6 bases). This CDR3 is built from 15 residues. V lost 4 bases and J 10 bases, leaving 22 bases between the germline ends. Germline V CDR1 and CDR2: SEHNR, FQNEAQ (reference sequence). The CDR3 bases are TGTGCCAGCAGCTCTGGCCGTACGGGACTTCTAAGCCAGTACTTC. Protein product: CASSSGRTGLLSQYF.

The chain combines TRBV4-3 with TRBJ2-7; a weak D match, TRBD2 (6 bases). The V and J ends lost 0 bases and 0 bases respectively, with 15 bases between them. Germline CDR1 and CDR2: LGHNA and YSLEER. This CDR3 region has 17 residues. The CDR3 loop is CASSQELGGESSYEQYF. CDR3 coding DNA: TGCGCCAGCAGCCAAGAGCTAGGCGGGGAGAGCTCCTACGAGCAGTACTTC.

This chain connects TRBV6-2 or TRBV6-3 to TRBJ2-5; D not resolved. Trimming removed 7 bases from V and 3 bases from J, with 12 bases in between. The CDR3 runs to 13 residues. Germline assignment: CDR1 MNHEY and CDR2 SVGEGT. CDR3 loop: CASTLTVKETQYF. CDR3 DNA: TGTGCCAGCACCCTAACTGTGAAAGAGACCCAGTACTTC.

The chain links TRBV6-5 to TRBJ2-2, with no clear D. The CDR3 spans 15 residues. Deletions cut 0 bases from V and 3 bases from J, with 8 bases between. In germline, CDR1 is MNHEY, CDR2 SVGAGI. CDR3 DNA sequence: TGTGCCAGCAGTTACTCTGGGATTTACACCGGGGAGCTGTTTTTT. Translated, it gives CASSYSGIYTGELFF.

The chain is built from TRBV19 and TRBJ1-1; no clear D. The V gene lost 9 bases and the J gene lost 1 base, with 12 bases spanning the gap. CDR1 and CDR2 (germline): LNHDA, SQIVND (reference sequence). The CDR3 is 13 residues long. As DNA, the CDR3 is TGTGCCAGCTGCCTCGGAGGGAACACTGAAGCTTTCTTT. Translation: CASCLGGNTEAFF.

As to this clonotype: The final CDR3 position lacks the conserved phenylalanine or tryptophan, pointing to a likely read error. V gene TRBV20-1 combines with J gene TRBJ1-2, with a tentative D call TRBD1 (5 bases). CDR1 DFQATT and CDR2 SNEGSKA come from the germline V gene (reference sequence). V was shortened by 3 bases and J by 3 bases, with 17 bases between the two germline ends. CDR3 size: 15 residues. The CDR3 DNA is TGCAGTGCTAGTTGGGACCACCACTGGCACTATGGCTACACCCTC. Its protein is CSASWDHHWHYGYTL.

The chain has TRBV20-1 and TRBJ2-7; D remains unclear. The CDR3 runs 14 residues. The ends were cut back, 0 bases at V and 3 bases at J, with 12 bases in the middle. CDR1 is DFQATT, CDR2 SNEGSKA, per germline (reference sequence). For the CDR3, the DNA is TGCAGTGCTAGAGATTACGGCGTCTACTACGAGCAGTACTTC. Translation gives CSARDYGVYYEQYF.

The rearrangement uses TRBV27 and TRBJ1-1, with no clear D. In germline, CDR1 is MNHEY, CDR2 SMNVEV (reference sequence). Trimming shortened V by 0 bases and J by 4 bases, and 9 bases separated the two germline ends. This CDR3 comprises 14 residues. This chain's CDR3 is CASSLSTGSTEAFF. Written as DNA, the CDR3 is TGTGCCAGCAGTTTATCAACCGGGAGCACTGAAGCTTTCTTT.

This sequence joins TRBV19 and TRBJ1-4; a weak D match, TRBD1 (5 bases). Looked up from germline, CDR1 is LNHDA and CDR2 is SQIVND (reference sequence). The CDR3 contains 16 residues. Trimming took off 7 bases at V and 4 bases at J, with 19 bases between the two ends. CDR3: CASTTLSGRDNEKLFF. DNA for the CDR3: TGTGCCAGTACCACCCTCTCGGGCAGGGATAATGAAAAACTGTTTTTT.

The chain uses TRBV7-9 and TRBJ1-1, with D possibly TRBD1 on 5 matching bases. The germline CDR1 and CDR2 sequences are SEHNR and FQNEAQ (reference sequence). This CDR3 region has 11 residues. Trimming removed 8 bases from V and 11 bases from J, with 15 bases in between. For the CDR3, the DNA is TGTGCCAGCGGGGCGCCCTTGGGGGCTTTCTTT. It codes for CASGAPLGAFF.

V and J are TRBV28 and TRBJ2-2, with 8 nucleotides matching TRBD1. Germline CDR1 MDHEN, CDR2 SYDVKM. The CDR3 loop spans 16 amino acids. The J segment lost 2 bases and the V segment lost 5 bases, leaving 7 bases of the junction unmatched. The CDR3 nucleotides are TGTGCCAGCAGTGTCGGGACAGGACTAAACACCGGGGAGCTGTTTTTT. Protein: CASSVGTGLNTGELFF.

The J gene is TRBJ1-6, the V gene TRBV27; D is unresolved. The CDR3 spans 15 residues. V lost 6 bases, J lost 0 bases, and 9 bases lay in between. The germline gives CDR1 MNHEY, CDR2 SMNVEV (reference sequence). The CDR3 DNA is TGTGCCAGCAGCCAAGAAAGCTCCTATAATTCACCCCTCCACTTT. Its translation: CASSQESSYNSPLHF.

V is TRBV10-3 and J is TRBJ2-3; 10 nucleotides match TRBD2. CDR3 length equals 13 residues. V trimming: 8 bases; J trimming: 1 base; junction bases outside the gene matches: 0. The germline V gene has CDR1 ENHRY and CDR2 SYGVKD. CDR3 coding DNA: TGTGCCATCGGGACTAGCGGCACAGATACGCAGTATTTT. Protein: CAIGTSGTDTQYF.

The rearrangement joins TRBV12-3 or TRBV12-4 to TRBJ2-7; perhaps TRBD2 as D (5 bases). The CDR3 sequence is 15 residues long. Between the trimmed V and J ends, which lost 3 bases and 3 bases, there was a span of 15 bases. The CDR3 loop is CASSLGQDSLYEQYF. CDR3 nucleotide sequence: TGTGCCAGCAGTTTGGGCCAGGACTCCCTCTACGAGCAGTACTTC.

The chain has TRBV30 and TRBJ2-7; the D is unclear. The germline V and J ends were trimmed by 1 base and 0 bases, with 7 bases remaining between them. The CDR3 length is 13 residues. Germline V lookup: CDR1 GTSNPN, CDR2 SVGIG (reference sequence). CDR3 sequence: CAWSGPLSYEQYF. The CDR3 DNA reads TGTGCCTGGAGTGGCCCCCTCTCCTACGAGCAGTACTTC.

The J gene is TRBJ1-5, the V gene TRBV7-8, with TRBD1 matching over 10 bases. Trimming cost V 0 bases and J 3 bases; bases outside gene matches: 2. The CDR3 is made up of 16 amino acids. Germline CDR1 is SGHVS and CDR2 is FQNEAQ. The CDR3 sequence: CASSLAGQGFNQPQHF. In nucleotides, the CDR3 is TGTGCCAGCAGCTTAGCGGGACAGGGGTTCAATCAGCCCCAGCATTTT.

The gene calls are TRBV7-4 and TRBJ2-6; possibly TRBD1 or TRBD2 for D (5 bases each). The CDR3 is made up of 17 amino acids. V dropped 5 bases and J dropped 2 bases, with 16 bases sitting between them. From germline, CDR1 is SGHVT and CDR2 SQSDAQ. The CDR3 protein is CASSKMRGVTGANVLTF. CDR3 bases: TGTGCCAGCAGCAAGATGAGAGGGGTGACTGGGGCCAACGTCCTGACTTTC.

This clonotype was counted a single time. V and J are TRBV4-3 and TRBJ2-1; the match to TRBD1 covers 10 bases. The germline V gene encodes CDR1 LGHNA and CDR2 YSLEER. The CDR3 loop spans 17 amino acids. Trimming removed 5 bases from V and 2 bases from J; junction bases left unmatched: 9. The CDR3 sequence: CASSTRTGGPTYNEQFF. In DNA form, the CDR3 reads TGCGCCAGCAGCACCCGGACAGGGGGGCCTACCTACAATGAGCAGTTCTTC.

The V and J genes are TRBV7-2 and TRBJ1-1; weak D call: TRBD1 (5 bases). The CDR3 is made up of 15 amino acids. V was clipped by 1 base and J by 0 bases, with 9 bases between them. Germline CDR1 and CDR2: SGHTA and FQGNSA. The CDR3 region has the DNA TGTGCCAGCAGCTTAGGGGAGGGGATGAACACTGAAGCTTTCTTT. As protein: CASSLGEGMNTEAFF.

The chain joins TRBV28 to TRBJ1-1, with 7 bases fitting TRBD1. Germline CDR1 reads MDHEN; CDR2 reads SYDVKM. The CDR3 contains 14 residues. V shed 2 bases, J shed 6 bases, and the junction held 6 bases outside the gene matches. The CDR3 DNA reads TGTGCCAGCAGTTTAGGGGCAGGGGGGTCTGAAGCTTTCTTT. This translates into CASSLGAGGSEAFF.

V is TRBV3-1 and J is TRBJ2-1, with TRBD2 identical over 8 bases. V trimming: 4 bases; J trimming: 8 bases; junction bases outside the gene matches: 4. Germline V gene sequence: CDR1 LGHDT, CDR2 YNNKEL (reference sequence). The CDR3 loop spans 13 amino acids. CDR3 nucleotide sequence: TGTGCCAGCAGCCTTAGCGGGATAGATGAGCAGTTCTTC. Its protein product is CASSLSGIDEQFF.

This clonotype was counted a few times. The chain couples TRBV7-6 to TRBJ2-1; TRBD2 matches 8 bases. This CDR3 has 17 amino acids. The ends lost 3 bases at V and 0 bases at J; junction bases unmatched: 7. The germline CDR1 and CDR2 sequences are SGHVS and FNYEAQ. The DNA for the CDR3 is TGTGCCAGCAGCTTGGGACTAGTCGGCAGCTCCTACAATGAGCAGTTCTTC. It is translated as CASSLGLVGSSYNEQFF.

The chain employs TRBV20-1 and TRBJ1-1; the D gene is possibly TRBD1 (5 bases). The CDR3 length is 14 residues. The V gene's germline CDR1 is DFQATT and CDR2 SNEGSKA (reference sequence). V was pared by 0 bases and J by 0 bases, with 8 bases between. CDR3 region: CSARDQGLNTEAFF. The CDR3 DNA sequence: TGCAGTGCTAGAGATCAGGGATTGAACACTGAAGCTTTCTTT.

The CDR3 bases are TGCAGTGCTAGCGTAAAGGGCGACAACTCGGAGTATAGCAATCAGCCCCAGCATTTT. Amino acids: CSASVKGDNSEYSNQPQHF. V is TRBV20-1 and J is TRBJ1-5; no clear D. Deletions cut 3 bases from V and 0 bases from J, with 24 bases between. This CDR3 contains 19 residues. Germline-derived CDR1 and CDR2 are DFQATT and SNEGSKA (reference sequence).